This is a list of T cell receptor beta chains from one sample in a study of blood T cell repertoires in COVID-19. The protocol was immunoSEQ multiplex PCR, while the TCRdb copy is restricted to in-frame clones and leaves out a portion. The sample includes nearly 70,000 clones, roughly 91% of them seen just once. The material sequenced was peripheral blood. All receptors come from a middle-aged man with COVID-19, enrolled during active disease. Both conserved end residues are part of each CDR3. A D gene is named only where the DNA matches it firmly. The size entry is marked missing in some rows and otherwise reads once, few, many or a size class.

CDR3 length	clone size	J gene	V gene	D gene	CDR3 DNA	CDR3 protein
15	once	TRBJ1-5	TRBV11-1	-	TGTGCCAGCAGCGCCGACAGCGAGAGCAATCAGCCCCAGCATTTT	CASSADSESNQPQHF
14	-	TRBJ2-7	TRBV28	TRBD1	TGTGCCAGCAGTTCACAGGGGGCACTAATCGAGCAGTACTTC	CASSSQGALIEQYF
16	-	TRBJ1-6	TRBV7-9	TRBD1	TGTGCCAGCAGCTTAGTAGGGACAGGGGATAATTCACCCCTCCACTTT	CASSLVGTGDNSPLHF
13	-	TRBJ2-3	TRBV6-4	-	TGTGCCAGCGCCCGGACTGGCACAGATACGCAGTATTTT	CASARTGTDTQYF
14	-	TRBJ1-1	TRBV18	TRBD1	TGTGCCAGCTCACGAAACACAGGGGAGACTGAAGCTTTCTTT	CASSRNTGETEAFF
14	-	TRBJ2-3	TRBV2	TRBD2	TGTGCCAGCAGGGTTCGGCTAGCGGGGGATACGCAGTATTTT	CASRVRLAGDTQYF
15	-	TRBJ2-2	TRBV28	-	TGTGCCAGCAGTGGGAGGGGGGCAAACACCGGGGAGCTGTTTTTT	CASSGRGANTGELFF
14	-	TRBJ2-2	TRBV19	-	TGTGCCAGTAGTACGACAGGTTTTTCCGGGGAGCTGTTTTTT	CASSTTGFSGELFF
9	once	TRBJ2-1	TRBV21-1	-	TGTGCTGGACAAAATGAGCAGTTCTTC	CAGQNEQFF
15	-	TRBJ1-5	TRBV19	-	TGTGCCAGTAGTATAGGAGTACAGGGTAATCAGCCCCAGCATTTT	CASSIGVQGNQPQHF
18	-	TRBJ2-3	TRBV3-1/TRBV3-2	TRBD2	TGTGCCAGCAGCCAAGACCTCCTAGCGGGGGTAGCAGGGGATACGCAGTATTTT	CASSQDLLAGVAGDTQYF
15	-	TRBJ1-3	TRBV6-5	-	TGTGCCAGCAGAGAGGGCCCTGTCTCTGGAAACACCATATATTTT	CASREGPVSGNTIYF
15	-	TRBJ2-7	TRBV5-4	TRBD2	TGTGCCAGCAGCGCGGGACTAGCGGGGGTTTACGAGCAGTACTTC	CASSAGLAGVYEQYF
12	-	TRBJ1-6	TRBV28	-	TGTGCCAGCGGGGAGTATAATTCACCCCTCCACTTT	CASGEYNSPLHF
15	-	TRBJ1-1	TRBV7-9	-	TGTGCCAGCAGCTTACTTCAGGGAGGAGGGACTGAAGCTTTCTTT	CASSLLQGGGTEAFF
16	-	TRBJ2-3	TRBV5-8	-	TGTGCCAGCAGCCCGGGAGTTGTCTCTAGCACAGATACGCAGTATTTT	CASSPGVVSSTDTQYF
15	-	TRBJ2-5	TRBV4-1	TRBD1	TGCGCCAGCAGCTTCCGACAGGGGCAACAAGAGACCCAGTACTTC	CASSFRQGQQETQYF
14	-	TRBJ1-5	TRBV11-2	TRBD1	TGTGCCAGCAGCCCTGGACAGGGATGGCAGCCCCAGCATTTT	CASSPGQGWQPQHF
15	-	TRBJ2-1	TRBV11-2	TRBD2	TGTGCCAGCACATTACTAGCGGGAGCATACAATGAGCAGTTCTTC	CASTLLAGAYNEQFF
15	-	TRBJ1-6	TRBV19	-	TGTGCCAGTAGTAGGACAGTAACTCGTAATTCACCCCTCCACTTT	CASSRTVTRNSPLHF
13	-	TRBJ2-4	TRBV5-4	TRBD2	TGTGCCAGCAGCTTCGCGGGGGAGGACATTCAGTACTTC	CASSFAGEDIQYF
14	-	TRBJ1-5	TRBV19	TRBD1	TGTGCCAGTAGTATAGACAGGGGGAATCAGCCCCAGCATTTT	CASSIDRGNQPQHF
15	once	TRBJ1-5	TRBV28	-	TGTGCCAGAAACTTAGGGGGAGACGGCAATCAGCCCCAGCATTTT	CARNLGGDGNQPQHF